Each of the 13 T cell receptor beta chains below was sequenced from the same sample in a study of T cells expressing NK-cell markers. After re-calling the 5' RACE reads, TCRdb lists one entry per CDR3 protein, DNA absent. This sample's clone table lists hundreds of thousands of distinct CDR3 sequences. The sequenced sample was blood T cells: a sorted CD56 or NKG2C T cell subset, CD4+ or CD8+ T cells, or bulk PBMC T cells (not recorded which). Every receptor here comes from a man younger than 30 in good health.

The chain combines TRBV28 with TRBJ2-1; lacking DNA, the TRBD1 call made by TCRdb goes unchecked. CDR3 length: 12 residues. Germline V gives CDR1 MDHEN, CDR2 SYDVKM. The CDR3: CASSRDRGYQFF.

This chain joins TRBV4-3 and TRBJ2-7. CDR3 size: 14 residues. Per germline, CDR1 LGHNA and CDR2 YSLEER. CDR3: CASSQDGRVYEQYF.

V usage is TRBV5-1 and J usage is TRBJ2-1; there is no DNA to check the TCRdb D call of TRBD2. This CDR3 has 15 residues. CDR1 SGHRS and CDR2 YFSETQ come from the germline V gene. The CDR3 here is CASSLTSGGQGEQFF.

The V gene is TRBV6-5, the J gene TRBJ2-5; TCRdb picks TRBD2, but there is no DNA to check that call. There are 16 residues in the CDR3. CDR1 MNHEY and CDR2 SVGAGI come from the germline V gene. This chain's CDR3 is CASSYSGGSVQETQYF.

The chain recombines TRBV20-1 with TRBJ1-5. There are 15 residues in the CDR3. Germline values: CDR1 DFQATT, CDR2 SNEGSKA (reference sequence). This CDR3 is CSAREGIGSNQPQHF.

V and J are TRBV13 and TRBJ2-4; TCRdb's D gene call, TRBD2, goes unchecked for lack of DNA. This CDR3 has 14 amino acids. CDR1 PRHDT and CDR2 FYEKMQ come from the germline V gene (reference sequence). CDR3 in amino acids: CASSFIGGLNIQYF.

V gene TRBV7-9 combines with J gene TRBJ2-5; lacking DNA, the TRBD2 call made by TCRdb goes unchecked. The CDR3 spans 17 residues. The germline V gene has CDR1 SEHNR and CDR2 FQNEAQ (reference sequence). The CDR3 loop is CASSPRTGGGPVETQYF.

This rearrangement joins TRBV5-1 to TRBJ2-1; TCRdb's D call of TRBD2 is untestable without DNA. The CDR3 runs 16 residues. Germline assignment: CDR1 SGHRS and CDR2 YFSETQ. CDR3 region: CASSLGLSGGPNEQFF.

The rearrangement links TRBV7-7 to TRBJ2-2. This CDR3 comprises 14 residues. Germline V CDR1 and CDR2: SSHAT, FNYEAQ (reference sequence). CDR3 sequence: CASSQNIGTGELFF.

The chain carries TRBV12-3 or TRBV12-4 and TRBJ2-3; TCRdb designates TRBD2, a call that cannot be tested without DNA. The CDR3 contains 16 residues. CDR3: CASSVGLAISTDTQYF.

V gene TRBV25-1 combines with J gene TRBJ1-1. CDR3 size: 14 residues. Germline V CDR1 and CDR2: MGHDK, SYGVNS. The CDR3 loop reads CASSEGRSNTEAFF.

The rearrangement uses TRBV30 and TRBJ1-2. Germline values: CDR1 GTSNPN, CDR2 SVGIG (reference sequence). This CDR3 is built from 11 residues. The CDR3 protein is CAWSSYLGYTF.

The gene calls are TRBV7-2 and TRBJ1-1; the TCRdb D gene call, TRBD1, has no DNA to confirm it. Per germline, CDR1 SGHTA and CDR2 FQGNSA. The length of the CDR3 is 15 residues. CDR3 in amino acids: CASSSPVQGGTEAFF.